The 14 T cell receptor beta chains below all came from one sample that was sequenced in a study of T cells in localized non-small cell lung cancer. Libraries were prepared by immunoSEQ multiplex PCR; TCRdb keeps only in-frame clonotypes and omits some of them. Found here are roughly 70,000 clones, 86% of them singletons; the top ten hold roughly a fifth. The sample here was peripheral blood, taken before any cancer treatment. These receptors were obtained from a male donor aged 60 or older with stage III squamous cell lung carcinoma.

The chain uses TRBV10-3 and TRBJ2-2; 7 bases line up with TRBD2. The CDR3 has 15 residues. Germline V gene data show CDR1 as ENHRY and CDR2 as SYGVKD. Trimming at V came to 3 bases and at J to 4 bases, leaving 5 bases not matched to a gene. The CDR3 DNA reads TGTGCCATCAGTGATCAAGCGGGGCGCACCGGGGAGCTGTTTTTT. Its protein product is CAISDQAGRTGELFF.

The chain is built from TRBV6-5 and TRBJ2-2, with 7 bases matching TRBD1. With V trimmed by 6 bases and J by 1 base, 2 bases remained unmatched. CDR1 and CDR2 from the germline V gene are MNHEY and SVGAGI. This CDR3 is 14 amino acids long. The CDR3 loop reads CASRRQGNTGELFF. DNA of the CDR3: TGTGCCAGCAGACGACAGGGGAACACCGGGGAGCTGTTTTTT.

CDR3 amino acids: CASSHGRDRSQPQHF. CDR3 nucleotide sequence: TGCGCCAGCAGCCACGGCAGGGATCGTAGTCAGCCCCAGCATTTT. This sequence joins TRBV4-3 and TRBJ1-5, with D tentatively TRBD1 (5 bases). CDR1 and CDR2 from the germline V gene are LGHNA and YSLEER. The germline V and J ends were trimmed by 3 bases and 6 bases, with 15 bases remaining between them. CDR3 size: 15 residues.

The genes are TRBV18 and TRBJ1-2; D is unclear. Trimming removed 3 bases from V and 4 bases from J, with 9 bases in between. The CDR3 consists of 13 residues. Germline CDR1 is KGHSH and CDR2 is LQKENI. The CDR3 sequence is CASSPSGAYGYTF. The CDR3 DNA sequence: TGTGCCAGCTCACCGTCGGGAGCCTATGGCTACACCTTC.

The V call is TRBV6-5, the J call TRBJ1-4; TRBD1 matches 9 bases. The J segment lost 7 bases and the V segment lost 0 bases, leaving 0 bases of the junction unmatched. The CDR3 has 14 amino acids. Per the germline V gene, CDR1 is MNHEY and CDR2 is SVGAGI. The CDR3 region is CASSYSGQGEKLFF. CDR3 coding DNA: TGTGCCAGCAGTTACTCGGGACAGGGTGAAAAACTGTTTTTT.

The chain carries TRBV11-3 and TRBJ2-1; D remains ambiguous. Germline V gives CDR1 SGHNT, CDR2 YENEEA. This CDR3 contains 15 residues. The V gene lost 5 bases and the J gene lost 9 bases, with 20 bases spanning the gap. Here the CDR3 DNA reads TGTGCCAGCAGCCAAGCCGAGGTGGCCCACGGTGAGCAGTTCTTC. Protein sequence: CASSQAEVAHGEQFF.

Comments on this clone: Germline and junction disagree at one end, which may indicate a read error. The CDR3 region has the DNA TGTGCCAGCAGTTACTCGATCGAGGGGTACTATTCACCCCTCCACTTT. Translating gives CASSYSIEGYYSPLHF. The J gene is TRBJ1-6, the V gene TRBV10-3; possible D gene TRBD1, 5 bases. The CDR3 has 16 amino acids. The germline V gene encodes CDR1 ENHRY and CDR2 SYGVKD.

V gene TRBV7-2 combines with J gene TRBJ1-4; 8 nucleotides agree with TRBD1. Germline V gene lookup returns CDR1 SGHTA and CDR2 FQGNSA. The CDR3 covers 14 residues. After removal of 2 bases from V and 6 bases from J, the junction contained 2 bases not matched to a gene. CDR3: CASSLQGAYEKLFF. The CDR3 coding sequence is TGTGCCAGCAGCTTACAGGGGGCGTATGAAAAACTGTTTTTT.

V is TRBV5-6 and J is TRBJ1-5, with D perhaps TRBD1 (6 bases). Trimming cost V 1 base and J 0 bases, with 20 bases left between them. Germline V CDR1 and CDR2: SGHDT, YYEEEE. This CDR3 comprises 19 residues. The CDR3 reads CASSLRVQGYSDSNQPQHF. The CDR3 DNA reads TGTGCCAGCAGCTTGCGGGTACAGGGCTATTCGGATAGCAATCAGCCCCAGCATTTT. Based on the CDR3 plus reference TRBV5-6 and TRBJ1-5, the full variable domain is DAGVTQSPTHLIKTRGQQVTLRCSPKSGHDTVSWYQQALGQGPQFIFQYYEEEERQRGNFPDRFSGHQFPNYSSELNVNALLLGDSALYLCASSLRVQGYSDSNQPQHFGDGTRLSIL.

The V and J genes are TRBV11-2 and TRBJ2-1; TRBD1 agrees at 9 bases. CDR3 length: 14 amino acids. J was trimmed by 7 bases and V by 3 bases; bases with no gene match: 4. From germline, CDR1 is SGHAT and CDR2 FQNNGV. CDR3 in DNA: TGTGCCAGCAGCTTGGGAGGGACAGGGAATGAGCAGTTCTTC. It is translated as CASSLGGTGNEQFF.

The CDR3 DNA is TGTGCCAGCAGTTTCGGGGCTAGCGGGGGCCGGAAACACACAGATACGCAGTATTTT. It yields the protein CASSFGASGGRKHTDTQYF. J is TRBJ2-3 and V is TRBV27, with TRBD2 matching 10 bases. The CDR3 extends over 19 amino acids. Losses at the gene ends were 3 bases for V and 2 bases for J; bases not matched to a gene: 14. Looked up from germline, CDR1 is MNHEY and CDR2 is SMNVEV (reference sequence).

The rearrangement joins TRBV5-7 to TRBJ1-5; unclear D gene. TRBV5-7 is designated an ORF whose function remains uncertain. Trimming pared 0 bases from V and 0 bases from J, leaving 7 bases between. The CDR3 has 15 residues. CDR3 nucleotides: TGTGCCAGCAGCTTGGGCGTGGATAGCAATCAGCCCCAGCATTTT. Protein sequence: CASSLGVDSNQPQHF.

The gene calls are TRBV6-6 and TRBJ1-4; 7 bases are shared with TRBD1. Losses at the gene ends were 6 bases for V and 4 bases for J; bases not matched to a gene: 5. Germline CDR1 reads MNHNY; CDR2 reads SVGAGI (reference sequence). CDR3 length equals 14 residues. CDR3 in amino acids: CASRPGQLNEKLFF. In nucleotides, the CDR3 is TGTGCCAGCAGGCCGGGACAGCTTAATGAAAAACTGTTTTTT.

This sequence joins TRBV2 and TRBJ1-6; 7 bases align to TRBD1. The V gene end was trimmed by 5 bases and the J gene end by 0 bases; junction bases not matched to a gene: 4. Germline V CDR1 and CDR2: SNHLY, FYNNEI. The CDR3 runs 16 residues. This CDR3 reads CASSLDRNSYNSPLHF. DNA for the CDR3: TGTGCCAGCAGTTTGGACAGGAACTCCTATAATTCACCCCTCCACTTT.